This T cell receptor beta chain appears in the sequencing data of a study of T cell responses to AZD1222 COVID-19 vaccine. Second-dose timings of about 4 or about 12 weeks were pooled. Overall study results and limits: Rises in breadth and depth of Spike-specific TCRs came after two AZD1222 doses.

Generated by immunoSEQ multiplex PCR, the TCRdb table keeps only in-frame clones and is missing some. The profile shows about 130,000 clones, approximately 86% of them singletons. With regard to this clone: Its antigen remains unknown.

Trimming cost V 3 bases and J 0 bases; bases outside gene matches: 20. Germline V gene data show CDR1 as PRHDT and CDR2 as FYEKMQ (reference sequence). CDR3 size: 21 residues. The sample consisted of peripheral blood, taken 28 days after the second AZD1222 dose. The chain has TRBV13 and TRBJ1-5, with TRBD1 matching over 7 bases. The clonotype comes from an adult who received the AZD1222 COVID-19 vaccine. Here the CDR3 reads CASSFDLVARGSFNSNQPQHF. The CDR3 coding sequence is TGTGCCAGCAGCTTTGACCTTGTGGCCAGGGGGTCCTTCAATAGCAATCAGCCCCAGCATTTT.